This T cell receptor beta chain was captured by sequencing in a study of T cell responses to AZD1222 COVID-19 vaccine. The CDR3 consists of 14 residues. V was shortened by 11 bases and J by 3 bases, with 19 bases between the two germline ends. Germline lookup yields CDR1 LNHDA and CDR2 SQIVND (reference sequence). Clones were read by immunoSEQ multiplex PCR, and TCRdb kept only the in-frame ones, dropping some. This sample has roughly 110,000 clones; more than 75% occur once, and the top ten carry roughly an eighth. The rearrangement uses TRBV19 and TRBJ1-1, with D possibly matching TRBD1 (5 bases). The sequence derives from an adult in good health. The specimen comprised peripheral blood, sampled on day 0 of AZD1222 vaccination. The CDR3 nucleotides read TGTGCCGCTGGGGGAGGGGCGGGCTACACTGAAGCTTTCTTT. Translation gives CAAGGGAGYTEAFF.